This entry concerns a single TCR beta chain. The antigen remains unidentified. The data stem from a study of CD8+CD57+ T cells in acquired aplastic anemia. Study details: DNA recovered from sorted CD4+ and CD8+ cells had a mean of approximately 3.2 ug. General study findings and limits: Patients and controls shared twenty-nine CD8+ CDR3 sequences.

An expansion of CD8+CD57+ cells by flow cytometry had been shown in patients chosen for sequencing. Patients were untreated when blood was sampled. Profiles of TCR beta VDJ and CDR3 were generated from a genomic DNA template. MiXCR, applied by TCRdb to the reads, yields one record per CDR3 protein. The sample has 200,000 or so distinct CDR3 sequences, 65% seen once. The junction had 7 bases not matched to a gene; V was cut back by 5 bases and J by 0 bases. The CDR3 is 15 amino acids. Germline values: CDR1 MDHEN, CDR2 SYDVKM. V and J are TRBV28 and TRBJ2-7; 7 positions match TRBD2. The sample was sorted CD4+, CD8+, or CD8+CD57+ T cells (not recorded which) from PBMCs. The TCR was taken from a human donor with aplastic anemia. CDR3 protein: CASSPGRASSYEQYF. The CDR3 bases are TGTGCCAGCAGTCCGGGGAGGGCGAGCTCCTACGAGCAGTACTTC.